The 20 T cell receptor beta chains reported below all come from one sample, sequenced in a study of breast tumors, draining lymph nodes, adjacent tissues. One entry per CDR3 protein results from TCRdb running MiXCR on the multiplex PCR reads. The sample contains about 94,000 distinct CDR3 sequences, approximately 30% of which appear only once. The lymph nodes were axillary draining lymph nodes from breast cancer patients. Input material: axillary lymph node tissue. The source of these receptors is a female donor with breast cancer. Some clones in this sample may be carry-over from other donors' samples.

In this sample, this clonotype turned up a few times. The chain uses TRBV5-1 and TRBJ2-1; 7 bases are shared with TRBD1. The CDR3 extends over 12 amino acids. Per germline, CDR1 SGHRS and CDR2 YFSETQ. V was clipped by 7 bases and J by 6 bases; unmatched bases: 4. The CDR3 DNA follows: TGCGCCAGCCGCCGGACAGGCAATGAGCAGTTCTTC. Its translation is CASRRTGNEQFF.

This clonotype was counted between two and nine times. One base away lies a much larger clone, so this may be a sequencing read error. The chain employs TRBV4-1 and TRBJ2-7; D not certain. Germline loops: CDR1 MGHRA, CDR2 YSYEKL. There are 13 residues in the CDR3. The CDR3 loop reads CSSSQGRFYEQYF. The CDR3 DNA is TGCTCCAGCAGCCAAGGGCGGTTCTACGAGCAGTACTTC.

A few counts support this clonotype. A much larger clone lies one base from this, so it may be a read error. V gene TRBV7-9 combines with J gene TRBJ2-1; unclear D gene. CDR3 length: 15 residues. Germline CDR1 is SEHNR and CDR2 is FQNEAQ (reference sequence). The CDR3: CASSLGGQVGNEQLF. For the CDR3, the DNA is TGTGCCAGCAGCTTAGGTGGGCAGGTCGGCAATGAGCAGCTCTTC. The entire variable domain, with the rest obtained from reference TRBV7-9 and TRBJ2-1, is as follows: DTGVSQNPRHKITKRGQNVTFRCDPISEHNRLYWYRQTLGQGPEFLTYFQNEAQLEKSRLLSDRFSAERPKGSFSTLEIQRTEQGDSAMYLCASSLGGQVGNEQLFGPGTRLTVL.

The chain carries TRBV6-1 and TRBJ1-3, with D hard to call. Germline lookup yields CDR1 MNHNS and CDR2 SASEGT. The CDR3 sequence is 14 residues long. V dropped 4 bases and J dropped 5 bases, with 12 bases sitting between them. The CDR3 reads CASSVHSSRNTIYF. The CDR3, as DNA: TGTGCCAGCAGTGTTCACAGCTCCCGAAACACCATATATTTT.

The sample holds many counts of this clonotype. J is TRBJ2-2 and V is TRBV6-1; TRBD1 matches 9 bases. V gave up 5 bases and J gave up 4 bases; unmatched junction bases: 5. Germline V gene data show CDR1 as MNHNS and CDR2 as SASEGT. This CDR3 region has 15 residues. CDR3 sequence (DNA): TGTGCCAGCAGTTCCCGGACAGGGGCCACCGGGGAGCTGTTTTTT. It encodes CASSSRTGATGELFF.

At least ten counts were recorded for this clonotype. The chain is built from TRBV4-2 and TRBJ2-1, with D unresolved. This CDR3 has 16 residues. Trimming removed 1 base from V and 3 bases from J, with 13 bases in between. Per the germline V gene, CDR1 is LGHNA and CDR2 is YNFKEQ. The CDR3 spells CASSQAARENYNEQFF. Written as DNA, the CDR3 is TGTGCCAGCAGCCAAGCGGCTAGAGAAAACTACAATGAGCAGTTCTTC.

The genes are TRBV10-2 and TRBJ2-7; 7 bases map to TRBD1. The trim removed 6 bases at V and 7 bases at J, leaving 9 bases unmatched. Germline CDR1 WSHSY, CDR2 SAAADI. This CDR3 is 13 amino acids long. Here the CDR3 reads CASSPRQGSEQYF. The CDR3 coding sequence is TGCGCCAGCAGCCCCAGACAGGGATCGGAGCAGTACTTC.

This chain uses TRBV12-3 or TRBV12-4 with TRBJ1-4; D not certain. The V and J ends lost 5 bases and 3 bases respectively, with 7 bases between them. The CDR3 has 13 amino acids. The DNA of the CDR3 is TGTGCCAGCAGTGTAGGGTCTAATGAAAAACTGTTTTTT. Translated, it gives CASSVGSNEKLFF.

This clonotype occurred many times. The chain carries TRBV7-9 and TRBJ2-1; the match to TRBD1 covers 8 bases. The CDR3 has 16 amino acids. Germline CDR1 reads SEHNR; CDR2 reads FQNEAQ (reference sequence). The V and J ends lost 5 bases and 6 bases, in that order; junction bases with no gene match: 12. The CDR3: CASSPRGQGPGNEQFF. CDR3 DNA sequence: TGTGCCAGCAGCCCCCGAGGACAGGGTCCGGGCAATGAGCAGTTCTTC.

The table lists this clonotype with many counts. The rearrangement joins TRBV7-9 to TRBJ1-6; the D is unclear. CDR1 is SEHNR and CDR2 is FQNEAQ in the germline V gene (reference sequence). This CDR3 region has 13 residues. V lost 5 bases and J lost 7, with 9 bases in between. In DNA, the CDR3 is TGTGCCAGCAGCACGGAAGGGAATTCACCCCTCCACTTT. Its protein product is CASSTEGNSPLHF.

This clonotype was recorded at least ten times. The chain has TRBV18 and TRBJ2-5; 13 positions match TRBD2. The J segment lost 2 bases and the V segment lost 3 bases, leaving 9 bases of the junction unmatched. Germline V gives CDR1 KGHSH, CDR2 LQKENI. The CDR3 runs 18 residues. This CDR3 is CASSPRTSGSGGQETQYF. In nucleotides, the CDR3 is TGTGCCAGCTCACCCCGGACTAGCGGGAGCGGTGGACAAGAGACCCAGTACTTC. Based on the CDR3 plus reference TRBV18 and TRBJ2-5, the full variable domain is NAGVMQNPRHLVRRRGQEARLRCSPMKGHSHVYWYRQLPEEGLKFMVYLQKENIIDESGMPKERFSAEFPKEGPSILRIQQVVRGDSAAYFCASSPRTSGSGGQETQYFGPGTRLLVL.

In its sample, this clonotype is medium-sized. The rearrangement joins TRBV29-1 to TRBJ2-7, with no clear D. CDR1 is SQVTM, CDR2 ANQGSEA, per germline. The CDR3 has 11 residues. V shed 3 bases and J shed 4 bases, with 7 bases lying between them. CDR3: CSVEYGYEQYF. Here the CDR3 DNA reads TGCAGCGTTGAGTATGGGTACGAGCAGTACTTC.

This clonotype has at least ten counts. CDR3 nucleotide sequence: TGTGCCAGCAGCTTACCCAGAGGAGCGGGAGGGGGCTACGAGCAGTACTTC. Amino acids: CASSLPRGAGGGYEQYF. The chain is built from TRBV7-9 and TRBJ2-7; 10 positions match TRBD2. CDR3 length equals 17 residues. V gave up 2 bases and J gave up 3 bases; unmatched junction bases: 10. Germline assignment: CDR1 SEHNR and CDR2 FQNEAQ (reference sequence).

With regard to this clonotype: Just one base apart from a much larger clone, this may be a read error. The V and J genes are TRBV9 and TRBJ1-2, with TRBD1 matching 11 bases. Trimming took 4 bases from V and 13 from J; bases not matched to a gene: 15. In germline, CDR1 is SGDLS, CDR2 YYNGEE. This CDR3 is built from 15 residues. Here the CDR3 reads CASSSLGQGVRDSTF. CDR3 sequence (DNA): TGTGCCAGCAGCTCACTGGGACAGGGGGTGCGGGACTCCACCTTC. Full variable domain (rest looked up from reference TRBV9 and TRBJ1-2): DSGVTQTPKHLITATGQRVTLRCSPRSGDLSVYWYQQSLDQGLQFLIQYYNGEERAKGNILERFSAQQFPDLHSELNLSSLELGDSALYFCASSSLGQGVRDSTFGSGTRLTVV.

This clonotype was observed at least ten times. Possible read error: a much larger clone is one base away. The chain uses TRBV6-2 or TRBV6-3 and TRBJ1-6; 9 bases fit TRBD1. Trimming removed 5 bases from V and 9 bases from J; junction bases left unmatched: 8. The CDR3 totals 15 residues. CDR1 MNHEY and CDR2 SVGEGT come from the germline V gene. CDR3 protein: CASSHGGTGRSPLHF. CDR3 DNA: TGTGCCAGCAGTCACGGTGGGACAGGGCGTTCACCCCTCCACTTT.

This clonotype was observed at least ten times. V and J are TRBV29-1 and TRBJ2-2; TRBD1 aligns across 11 bases. The CDR3 is 13 amino acids. Germline CDR1 reads SQVTM; CDR2 reads ANQGSEA. V shed 6 bases and J 7 bases; nucleotides not matched to a gene: 4. DNA of the CDR3: TGCAGCGTAGGACAGGGGGCTGGCGGGGAGCTGTTTTTT. This gives the protein CSVGQGAGGELFF.

On this clonotype: At one boundary the junction diverges from the germline segment, which might be a read error. J is TRBJ1-6 and V is TRBV7-7; D may be TRBD1 (5 bases). CDR1 SSHAT and CDR2 FNYEAQ come from the germline V gene (reference sequence). This CDR3 contains 13 residues. The CDR3 region is CASSSGRNSPLHF. The DNA of the CDR3 is TGTGCTAGCAGCTCGGGACGAAACTCACCCCTCCACTTT.

Within the sample, this clonotype is medium-sized. The rearrangement uses TRBV11-3 and TRBJ2-7; no reliable D call. The V gene lost 1 base and the J gene lost 6 bases, with 7 bases spanning the gap. In germline, CDR1 is SGHNT, CDR2 YENEEA. CDR3 length: 12 amino acids. As DNA, the CDR3 is TGTGCCAGCAGCTTAGGCGCGAGCGAGCAGTACTTC. This translates into CASSLGASEQYF.

In its sample, this clonotype was seen many times. This could be a read error, since a much larger clone is one nucleotide away. The chain employs TRBV20-1 and TRBJ1-2, with D possibly matching TRBD1 (5 bases). This CDR3 spans 12 amino acids. Germline CDR1 reads DFQATT; CDR2 reads SNEGSKA (reference sequence). The CDR3 DNA is TGCAGTGCTAGAGCAGGGCTTTTGGGCTCCACCTTC. This codes for CSARAGLLGSTF.

Comment on this clonotype: The missing conserved phenylalanine or tryptophan at the end of this CDR3 makes a read error likely. The DNA is left out, because the CDR3 cannot be placed on it with certainty; the CDR3 is given as TCRdb lists it. The V and J genes are TRBV10-3 and TRBJ1-3. Germline V CDR1 and CDR2: ENHRY, SYGVKD. The CDR3 sequence runs 14 residues, both termini included. The chain's CDR3 is CAISGTNSGNTMYS.